Listed here is a single T cell receptor beta chain. Per the original data handling: Amplification of reference gene primers provided the estimated nucleated cell counts. Measured with immunoSEQ multiplex PCR; TCRdb has only the in-frame clones, and not every one. That table gives V, J and clone size, and the DNA gave D and trimming. The sample yields nearly 250,000 clones, more than 80% seen once. Assignments of participants to cohorts depended upon their own reported clinical history. The record originates from a study of blood T cell repertoires in COVID-19. CDR1 is GTSNPN and CDR2 is SVGIG in the germline V gene (reference sequence). This CDR3 region has 12 residues. V lost 4 bases and J lost 5, with 11 bases in between.

This chain connects TRBV30 to TRBJ2-5; D is unresolved. This TCR was sampled from a man aged 50-59 years who had been exposed to COVID-19. The sequencing sample was made of PBMCs or T cells enriched from blood (not recorded which). The CDR3 nucleotides read TGTGCCTGGACTAGTGGCGCGGAGACCCAGTACTTC. Translated, it gives CAWTSGAETQYF.